This TCR beta chain was identified during a study of T cell responses to AZD1222 COVID-19 vaccine. Clones were read by immunoSEQ multiplex PCR, and TCRdb kept only the in-frame ones, dropping some. Of about 120,000 clones listed, 85% to 90% are singletons. Germline V gives CDR1 MGHRA, CDR2 YSYEKL. This CDR3 region has 15 residues. Losses at the gene ends were 1 base for V and 4 bases for J; bases not matched to a gene: 6. The source was peripheral blood, collected 28 days after the second AZD1222 dose. The chain combines TRBV4-1 with TRBJ2-5, with 7 bases aligning to TRBD1. This receptor was identified in an adult who received the AZD1222 COVID-19 vaccine. Written as DNA, the CDR3 is TGCGCCAGCAGCCAAGTGACAGGGCGGCCAGAGACCCAGTACTTC. This codes for CASSQVTGRPETQYF.